This T cell receptor beta chain originates from a study of CXCR3-negative and CXCR3-positive naive CD8 T cells. Study outcomes and limitations: Comparison of naive cells showed more hydrophobic TRB CDR3s in CXCR3-positive than in CXCR3-negative naive cells. Partial loss of CXCR3 expression followed cryopreservation; most assays used fresh PBMCs. CXCR3-negative and CXCR3-positive naive cells shared comparable TRBV-TRBJ usage, but memory cells did not. Memory CD8+ cells showed much lower diversity, while both naive subsets were comparably high.

Of note for this clonotype: Its antigen is as yet unknown.

The authors made the TRB cDNA libraries by 5' RACE using UMI labels. Reanalyzing the 5' RACE reads, TCRdb keeps one entry per CDR3 protein, without DNA. This repertoire comprises 150,000 or so distinct CDR3 sequences; its ten largest clones make up nearly 0.5%. CDR1 is MNHEY, CDR2 SVGAGI, per germline. The CDR3 is 12 amino acids. Naive CD8+ T cells showed a CD45RO-CCR7+CD27+CD95- phenotype. This TCR came from a human donor in good health. Some clones in this sample may be carry-over from other donors' samples. The material sequenced was naive CXCR3+ CD8+ T cells from blood. Subset denoted: CD45RO-CCR7+CD27+CD95- naive CD8+ T cells expressing CXCR3 (TNR3+). The V call is TRBV6-5, the J call TRBJ2-7. The CDR3 sequence is CASSSGTYEQYF.